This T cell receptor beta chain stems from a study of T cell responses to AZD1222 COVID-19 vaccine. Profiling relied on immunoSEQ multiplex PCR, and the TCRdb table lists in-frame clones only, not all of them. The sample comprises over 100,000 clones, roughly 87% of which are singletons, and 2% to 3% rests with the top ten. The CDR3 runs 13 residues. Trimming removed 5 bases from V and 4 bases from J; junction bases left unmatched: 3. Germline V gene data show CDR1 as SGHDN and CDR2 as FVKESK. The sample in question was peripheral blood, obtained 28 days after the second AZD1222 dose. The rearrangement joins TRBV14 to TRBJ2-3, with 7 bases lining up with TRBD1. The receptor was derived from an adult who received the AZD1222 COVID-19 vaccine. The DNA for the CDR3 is TGTGCCAGCAGCACAACAGGGGCAGATACGCAGTATTTT. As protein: CASSTTGADTQYF.